This T cell receptor (beta chain) appears in the sequencing data of a study of blood T cell repertoires in COVID-19. Overall study context: Some COVID-19 samples were acute and others convalescent; all came from the United States, Italy and Spain. T cells, B-cell-depleted T cells, or PBMCs provided the cDNA or gDNA that served as material.

In the original processing: Estimates of nucleated cell counts were drawn from the amplification of reference gene primers. Data came from immunoSEQ multiplex PCR; TCRdb stores just in-frame clones and leaves some out. V, J and clone size are taken as reported in that table, and D and trimming were inferred from the DNA itself. Here the sample spans under 200,000 clones, about 87% being singletons. CDR3 length: 15 amino acids. The germline V gene has CDR1 WSHSY and CDR2 SAAADI. The sequencing input was peripheral blood. This sequence joins TRBV10-2 and TRBJ1-2, with a possible D match to TRBD1 (6 bases). This TCR was recovered from a man aged 18 to 35 with active or convalescent COVID-19. In DNA, the CDR3 is TGCGCTACAAGGGTTGGACAGCCGGCCCTTGATGGCTACACCTTC. Amino acids: CATRVGQPALDGYTF.